The 16 T cell receptor beta chains below come from one sample, sequenced in a study of cytomegalovirus exposure and HLA in healthy donors. The repertoire was sequenced with immunoSEQ multiplex PCR; TCRdb's copy has only in-frame clones and lacks some. The table records roughly 65,000 clones, over 80% of them present only once. The sequenced material came from PBMCs. The source is a man between 18 and 35 years old in good health and CMV-seronegative.

This chain links TRBV28 with TRBJ2-7; 8 positions match TRBD1. CDR1 is MDHEN, CDR2 SYDVKM, per germline. The V and J ends lost 4 bases and 4 bases, in that order; junction bases with no gene match: 9. The CDR3 is 15 residues long. DNA of the CDR3: TGTGCCAGCAGTTCCTCCCCCGACAGGGGTTACGAGCAGTACTTC. Protein sequence: CASSSSPDRGYEQYF.

J is TRBJ2-2 and V is TRBV4-3, with a possible D match to TRBD2 (5 bases). The CDR3 consists of 16 residues. From germline, CDR1 is LGHNA and CDR2 YSLEER. V lost 0 bases and J lost 5, with 13 bases in between. CDR3 in amino acids: CASSQEGLAPTGELFF. In DNA, the CDR3 is TGCGCCAGCAGCCAAGAAGGGCTAGCCCCTACCGGGGAGCTGTTTTTT.

CDR3 region: CAFDGTGANVLTF. CDR3 nucleotide sequence: TGTGCCTTCGACGGGACTGGGGCCAACGTCCTGACTTTC. The V and J genes are TRBV30 and TRBJ2-6; maybe TRBD2 (5 bases). The CDR3 is 13 residues long. Per the germline V gene, CDR1 is GTSNPN and CDR2 is SVGIG (reference sequence). Trimming cost V 7 bases and J 2 bases, with 9 bases left between them.

The genes are TRBV19 and TRBJ1-1; 8 nucleotides agree with TRBD1. The CDR3 runs 15 residues. The germline gives CDR1 LNHDA, CDR2 SQIVND (reference sequence). The V and J ends lost 2 bases and 0 bases, in that order; junction bases with no gene match: 2. The chain's CDR3 is CASSIQGAMNTEAFF. CDR3 DNA sequence: TGTGCCAGTAGTATACAGGGGGCCATGAACACTGAAGCTTTCTTT.

CDR3 region: CASSIIAGGGQFF. CDR3 DNA sequence: TGTGCCAGCAGCATCATAGCGGGAGGGGGGCAGTTCTTC. This chain uses TRBV7-9 with TRBJ2-1, with 11 bases aligning to TRBD2. CDR3 size: 13 residues. Germline values: CDR1 SEHNR, CDR2 FQNEAQ (reference sequence). V lost 5 bases, J lost 12 bases, and 6 bases stayed unmatched.

The chain links TRBV6-5 to TRBJ2-1, with TRBD1 matching 7 bases. The germline V gene has CDR1 MNHEY and CDR2 SVGAGI. This CDR3 contains 13 residues. V dropped 6 bases and J dropped 5; count of bases not matched to a gene: 4. The CDR3 nucleotides are TGTGCCAGCAGCACACAGGGGCACAATGAGCAGTTCTTC. It encodes CASSTQGHNEQFF.

This chain joins TRBV1 and TRBJ2-7; TRBD2 is the table's D call, not checked against the DNA. TRBV1 is shown as a pseudogene. The CDR3 has 14 amino acids. CDR3 coding DNA: TGCACCAGCAGCCAATCCGAGTACGCCTACGAGCAGTACTTC. It encodes CTSSQSEYAYEQYF.

This clone was observed a handful of times. The rearrangement joins TRBV4-3 to TRBJ2-7; tentative D call: TRBD1 (10 bases). This CDR3 comprises 22 residues. Trimming removed 3 bases from V and 2 bases from J, with 35 bases in between. CDR1 is LGHNA and CDR2 is YSLEER in the germline V gene. The CDR3 region has the DNA TGCGCCAGCAGCCAGGGACAGGGGTCCTTCCTACTGACTAGCGGCCGTGCCTACGAGCAGTACTTC. Its translation: CASSQGQGSFLLTSGRAYEQYF.

The genes are TRBV9 and TRBJ2-7; 8 bases fit TRBD1. The CDR3 covers 15 residues. Trimming at V came to 4 bases and at J to 1 base, leaving 7 bases not matched to a gene. Germline V gives CDR1 SGDLS, CDR2 YYNGEE. CDR3 region: CASSPTGVPSYEQYF. The CDR3 DNA is TGTGCCAGCAGCCCGACAGGGGTTCCGTCCTACGAGCAGTACTTC.

The CDR3 loop reads CASSLGPRPGVYGYTF. Written as DNA, the CDR3 is TGTGCCAGCAGTTTAGGCCCGCGCCCGGGGGTCTATGGCTACACCTTC. This sequence joins TRBV28 and TRBJ1-2; D possibly corresponds to TRBD1 (5 bases). Trimming cost V 2 bases and J 4 bases, with 17 bases left between them. This CDR3 region has 16 residues. Germline V CDR1 and CDR2: MDHEN, SYDVKM.

The gene calls are TRBV5-4 and TRBJ2-3, with a weak D call TRBD1 (5 bases). Germline V gene sequence: CDR1 SGHNT, CDR2 YYREEE (reference sequence). This CDR3 has 14 amino acids. V was pared by 2 bases and J by 6 bases, with 13 bases between. The CDR3 DNA sequence: TGTGCCAGCAGCTTCGCCAGGGTGGGGGATACGCAGTATTTT. Protein product: CASSFARVGDTQYF.

The V and J genes are TRBV7-9 and TRBJ2-2, with TRBD1 identical over 7 bases. Germline V CDR1 and CDR2: SEHNR, FQNEAQ (reference sequence). This CDR3 has 13 residues. J gave up 6 bases and V 4 bases, and 2 bases lay outside the gene matches. The CDR3 region is CASSYQGAGELFF. The DNA of the CDR3 is TGTGCCAGCAGCTATCAGGGGGCCGGGGAGCTGTTTTTT.

The chain couples TRBV19 to TRBJ1-4; D is unclear. The V gene's germline CDR1 is LNHDA and CDR2 SQIVND (reference sequence). The CDR3 has 14 residues. Trimming removed 6 bases from V and 5 bases from J, with 13 bases in between. The DNA of the CDR3 is TGTGCCAGTAGCCTCGGAGGGAGAAATGAAAAACTGTTTTTT. This codes for CASSLGGRNEKLFF.

This clone is medium-sized by share. This chain links TRBV4-2 with TRBJ2-3, with TRBD2 matching 8 bases. Unmatched junction bases numbered 3, after V lost 0 bases and J lost 4 bases. The germline CDR1 and CDR2 sequences are LGHNA and YNFKEQ. CDR3 length: 15 residues. DNA of the CDR3: TGTGCCAGCAGCCAAGATCCGGGAGGGCCAGATACGCAGTATTTT. It translates to CASSQDPGGPDTQYF.

This chain connects TRBV9 to TRBJ2-1; D perhaps matches TRBD1 (6 bases). The V gene lost 3 bases and the J gene lost 0 bases, with 10 bases spanning the gap. CDR3 length: 15 residues. Per the germline V gene, CDR1 is SGDLS and CDR2 is YYNGEE. The CDR3 protein is CASSDDRSSYNEQFF. CDR3 nucleotide sequence: TGTGCCAGCAGCGACGACAGGAGCTCCTACAATGAGCAGTTCTTC.

This clone has only one observation. The chain is built from TRBV19 and TRBJ2-1, with 9 bases aligning to TRBD1. From germline, CDR1 is LNHDA and CDR2 SQIVND (reference sequence). The length of the CDR3 is 15 residues. J gave up 1 base and V 6 bases, and 4 bases lay outside the gene matches. CDR3 region: CASSIGTGSYNEQFF. Here the CDR3 DNA reads TGTGCCAGTAGCATCGGGACAGGGTCCTACAATGAGCAGTTCTTC.